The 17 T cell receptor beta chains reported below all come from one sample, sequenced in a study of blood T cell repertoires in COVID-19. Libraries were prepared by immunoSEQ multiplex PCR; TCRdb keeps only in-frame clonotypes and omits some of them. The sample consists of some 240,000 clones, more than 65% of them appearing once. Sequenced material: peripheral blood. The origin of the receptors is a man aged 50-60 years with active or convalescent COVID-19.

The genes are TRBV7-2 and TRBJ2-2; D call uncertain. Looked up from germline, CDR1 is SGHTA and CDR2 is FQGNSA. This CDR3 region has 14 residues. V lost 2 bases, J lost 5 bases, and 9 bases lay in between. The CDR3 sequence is CASSLRTATGELFF. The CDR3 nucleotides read TGTGCCAGCAGCTTACGTACAGCTACCGGGGAGCTGTTTTTT.

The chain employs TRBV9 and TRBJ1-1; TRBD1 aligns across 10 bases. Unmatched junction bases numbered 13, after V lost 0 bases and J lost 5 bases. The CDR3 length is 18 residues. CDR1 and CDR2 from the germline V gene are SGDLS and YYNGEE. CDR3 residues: CASSVAPAGTGAETEAFF. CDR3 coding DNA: TGTGCCAGCAGCGTAGCCCCCGCTGGGACAGGGGCAGAAACTGAAGCTTTCTTT.

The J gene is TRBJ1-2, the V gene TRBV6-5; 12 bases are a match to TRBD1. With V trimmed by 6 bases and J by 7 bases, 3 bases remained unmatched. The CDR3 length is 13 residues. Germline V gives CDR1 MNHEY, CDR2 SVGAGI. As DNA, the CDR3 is TGTGCCAGCAGGGGGACAGGGGGCTTTGGCTACACCTTC. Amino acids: CASRGTGGFGYTF.

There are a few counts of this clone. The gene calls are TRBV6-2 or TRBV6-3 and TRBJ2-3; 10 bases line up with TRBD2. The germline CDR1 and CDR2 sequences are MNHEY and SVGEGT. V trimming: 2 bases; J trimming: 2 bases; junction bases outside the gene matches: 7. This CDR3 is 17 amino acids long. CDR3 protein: CASSYPGAGGHTDTQYF. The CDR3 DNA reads TGTGCCAGCAGTTACCCCGGAGCGGGGGGGCACACAGATACGCAGTATTTT.

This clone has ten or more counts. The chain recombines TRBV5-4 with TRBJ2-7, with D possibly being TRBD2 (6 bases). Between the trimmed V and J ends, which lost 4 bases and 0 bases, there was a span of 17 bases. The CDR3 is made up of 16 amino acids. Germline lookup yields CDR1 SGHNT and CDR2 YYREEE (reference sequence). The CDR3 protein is CASSDGRRLSSYEQYF. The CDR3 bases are TGTGCCAGCAGCGATGGGAGGCGGTTGAGCTCCTACGAGCAGTACTTC.

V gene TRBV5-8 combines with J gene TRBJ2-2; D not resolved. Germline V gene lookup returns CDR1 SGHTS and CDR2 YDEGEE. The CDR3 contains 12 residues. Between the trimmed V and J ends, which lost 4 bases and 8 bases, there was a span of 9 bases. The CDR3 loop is CASSGEWGELFF. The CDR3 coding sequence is TGTGCCAGCAGCGGAGAGTGGGGGGAGCTGTTTTTT.

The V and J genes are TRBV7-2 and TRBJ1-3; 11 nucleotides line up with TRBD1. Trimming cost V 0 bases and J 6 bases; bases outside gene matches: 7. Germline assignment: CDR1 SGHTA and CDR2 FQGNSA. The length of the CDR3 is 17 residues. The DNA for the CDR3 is TGTGCCAGCAGCTTAGCCCTACGGACAGGGGGCGCAAACACCATATATTTT. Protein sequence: CASSLALRTGGANTIYF.

The CDR3 bases are TGTGCCAGCTCCGGACAGGGATCGTCCGTCTCCGAGCAGTACTTC. Translation: CASSGQGSSVSEQYF. The chain recombines TRBV6-5 with TRBJ2-7; 8 nucleotides line up with TRBD1. This CDR3 is 15 amino acids long. Germline V gene sequence: CDR1 MNHEY, CDR2 SVGAGI. Germline trimming cut 8 bases from V and 6 bases from J; bases unmatched to any gene: 15.

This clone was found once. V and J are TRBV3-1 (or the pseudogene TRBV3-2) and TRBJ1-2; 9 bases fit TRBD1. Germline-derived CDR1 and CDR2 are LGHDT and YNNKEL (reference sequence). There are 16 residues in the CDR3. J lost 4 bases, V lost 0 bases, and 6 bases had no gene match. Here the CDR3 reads CASSQDSGDRVYGYTF. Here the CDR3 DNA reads TGTGCCAGCAGCCAAGATAGTGGGGACAGGGTCTATGGCTACACCTTC.

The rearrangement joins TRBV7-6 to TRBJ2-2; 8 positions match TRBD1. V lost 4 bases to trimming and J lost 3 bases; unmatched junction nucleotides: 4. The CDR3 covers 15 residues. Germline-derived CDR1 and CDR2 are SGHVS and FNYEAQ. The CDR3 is CASSSQGADTGELFF. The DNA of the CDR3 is TGTGCCAGCAGCTCCCAGGGGGCGGACACCGGGGAGCTGTTTTTT.

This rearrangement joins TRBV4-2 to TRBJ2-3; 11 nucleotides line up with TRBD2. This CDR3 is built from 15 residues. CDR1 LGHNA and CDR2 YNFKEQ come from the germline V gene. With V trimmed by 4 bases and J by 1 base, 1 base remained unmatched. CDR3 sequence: CASSLSGGGTDTQYF. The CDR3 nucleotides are TGTGCCAGCAGCCTTAGCGGGGGGGGCACAGATACGCAGTATTTT.

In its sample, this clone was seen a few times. CDR3 DNA: TGTGCCATCAGTGAGTCGATAGGGGACAGGGGGCCCAATGAGCAGTTCTTC. The encoded protein is CAISESIGDRGPNEQFF. The chain employs TRBV10-3 and TRBJ2-1; 12 bases align to TRBD1. The V segment lost 0 bases and the J segment 6 bases; nucleotides outside the gene matches: 6. From germline, CDR1 is ENHRY and CDR2 SYGVKD. The CDR3 runs 17 residues.

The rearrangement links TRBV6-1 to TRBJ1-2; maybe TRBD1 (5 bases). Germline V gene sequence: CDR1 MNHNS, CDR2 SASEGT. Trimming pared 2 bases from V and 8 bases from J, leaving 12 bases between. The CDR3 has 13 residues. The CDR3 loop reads CASSERGLGGYTF. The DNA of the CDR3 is TGTGCCAGCAGTGAAAGGGGCCTGGGGGGCTACACCTTC.

CDR3 sequence (DNA): TGTGCCAGCAGAACCGGACAGTCTTATGGCTACACCTTC. It yields the protein CASRTGQSYGYTF. The rearrangement links TRBV28 to TRBJ1-2, with a tentative D call TRBD1 (6 bases). The germline V and J ends were trimmed by 6 bases and 5 bases, with 13 bases remaining between them. CDR3 length: 13 residues. Germline V gene data show CDR1 as MDHEN and CDR2 as SYDVKM.

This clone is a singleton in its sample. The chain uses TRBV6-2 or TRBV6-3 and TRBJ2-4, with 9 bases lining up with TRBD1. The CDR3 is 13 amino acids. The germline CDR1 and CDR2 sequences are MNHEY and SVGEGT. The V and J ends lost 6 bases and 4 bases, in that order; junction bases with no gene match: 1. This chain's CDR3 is CASSGTGKNIQYF. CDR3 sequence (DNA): TGTGCCAGCAGCGGGACAGGGAAAAACATTCAGTACTTC.

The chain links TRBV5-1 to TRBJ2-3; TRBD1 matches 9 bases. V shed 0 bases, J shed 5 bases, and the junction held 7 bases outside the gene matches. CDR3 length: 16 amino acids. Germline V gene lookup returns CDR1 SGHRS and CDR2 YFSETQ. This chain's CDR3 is CASSLGTGDGRDTQYF. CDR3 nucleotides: TGCGCCAGCAGCTTGGGGACAGGGGACGGGAGAGATACGCAGTATTTT.

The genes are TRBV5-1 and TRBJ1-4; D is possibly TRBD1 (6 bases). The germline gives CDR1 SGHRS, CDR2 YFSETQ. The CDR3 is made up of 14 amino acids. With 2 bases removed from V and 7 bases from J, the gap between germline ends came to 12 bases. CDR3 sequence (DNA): TGCGCCAGCAGCTTCGCAGGGGTGACTGAAAAACTGTTTTTT. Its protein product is CASSFAGVTEKLFF. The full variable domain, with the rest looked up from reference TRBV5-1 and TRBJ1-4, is KAGVTQTPRYLIKTRGQQVTLSCSPISGHRSVSWYQQTPGQGLQFLFEYFSETQRNKGNFPGRFSGRQFSNSRSEMNVSTLELGDSALYLCASSFAGVTEKLFFGSGTQLSVL.